Listed below are T cell receptor beta chains from one sample, sequenced in a study of T cell responses to AZD1222 COVID-19 vaccine. Assay used: immunoSEQ multiplex PCR; TCRdb lists only in-frame clones, some missing. The sample lists some 50,000 clones, approximately 83% seen once, with over 15% in the top ten. Sequences were derived from peripheral blood, sampled on day 0 of AZD1222 vaccination. These receptors originate from an adult in good health. Each CDR3 is given with its conserved first and last residue. D genes are given only for firm matches. Rows give clone size only sometimes, using once, few, many, or a class for an expanded clone.

D	V	size	J	DNA	CDR3
.	TRBV6-2/TRBV6-3	.	TRBJ1-3	TGTGCCAGCAGTTCTCGCCCTTTGAGTGGAAACACCATATATTTT	CASSSRPLSGNTIYF
TRBD1	TRBV4-1	.	TRBJ2-1	TGCGCCAGCAGCCAAGACTCAGGGGGAAATGAGCAGTTCTTC	CASSQDSGGNEQFF
.	TRBV9	.	TRBJ2-5	TGTGCCAGCAGCTTCCAGGGTTACCAAGAGACCCAGTACTTC	CASSFQGYQETQYF
TRBD2	TRBV5-6	.	TRBJ2-1	TGTGCCAGCAGCTTGGTGACGGGAGGGCTAAATGAGCAGTTCTTC	CASSLVTGGLNEQFF
.	TRBV6-2/TRBV6-3	once	TRBJ2-3	TGTGCCAGCAGTCCCTTGGGTCCCCACACAGATACGCAGTATTTT	CASSPLGPHTDTQYF
.	TRBV19	.	TRBJ1-5	TGTGCCAGTACTGTGCTTGGGAGGGGGGGCAATCAGCCCCAGCATTTT	CASTVLGRGGNQPQHF
TRBD1	TRBV4-3	.	TRBJ2-7	TGCGCCAGCAGCCAGGGAAGGACAGGGACGCTCTACGAGCAGTACTTC	CASSQGRTGTLYEQYF
.	TRBV2	.	TRBJ2-5	TGTGCCAGCACATCCCCCGATCAACAGGAAGAGACCCAGTACTTC	CASTSPDQQEETQYF
TRBD1	TRBV5-5	.	TRBJ2-7	TGTGCCAGCAGCTTTAACAGGGGTGTGTACGAGCAGTACTTC	CASSFNRGVYEQYF
.	TRBV19	few	TRBJ1-1	TGTGCCAGCCCTCGACAGAGCACTGAAGCTTTCTTT	CASPRQSTEAFF
.	TRBV4-1	.	TRBJ1-1	TGCGCCAGCAGCCCCCAAAGGGAGAGGATCACTGAAGCTTTCTTT	CASSPQRERITEAFF
.	TRBV5-1	.	TRBJ2-2	TGCGCCAGCAGCTTTGGGGGGTCGAACACCGGGGAGCTGTTTTTT	CASSFGGSNTGELFF
TRBD1	TRBV30	.	TRBJ2-7	TGTGCCTGTGTGACAGGGTCCTTGCAGTACTTC	CACVTGSLQYF
.	TRBV27	.	TRBJ2-3	TGTGCCAGCAGTTTAGGGGTGGCAGATACGCAGTATTTT	CASSLGVADTQYF
.	TRBV6-5	once	TRBJ1-5	TGTGCCAGCAGTTACTCGGGGTATAGCAATCAGCCCCAGCATTTT	CASSYSGYSNQPQHF
TRBD2	TRBV7-9	.	TRBJ2-1	TGTGCCAGCAGCTTCGGACTAGCGGGAATCAATGAGCAGTTCTTC	CASSFGLAGINEQFF
TRBD2	TRBV2	.	TRBJ2-7	TGTGCCAGCAGGCCTGGACTAGCGGGAAACTACGAGCAGTACTTC	CASRPGLAGNYEQYF
TRBD2	TRBV3-1/TRBV3-2	once	TRBJ2-7	TGTGCCAGCAGCCAAGATCCGAGGACTAGCGGGAGTGGGTACGAGCAGTACTTC	CASSQDPRTSGSGYEQYF
TRBD1	TRBV2	.	TRBJ1-6	TGTGCCAGCAGCGAGGGACAGGGGGCGAGGTCACCCCTCCACTTT	CASSEGQGARSPLHF
TRBD1	TRBV10-3	.	TRBJ2-5	TGTGCCATCAGTGAAGGACAGGGCCAAGAGACCCAGTACTTC	CAISEGQGQETQYF
TRBD1	TRBV19	.	TRBJ1-4	TGTGCCAGTGGGAGGACAGGGACCGATGAAAAACTGTTTTTT	CASGRTGTDEKLFF
TRBD2	TRBV9	few	TRBJ2-2	TGTGCCAGCAGCGACCTTCGGGGGGGATCTTCCGGGGAGCTGTTTTTT	CASSDLRGGSSGELFF
TRBD2	TRBV3-1/TRBV3-2	.	TRBJ2-2	TGTGCCAGCAGCCTGTTTACTAGCGGGATCACCGGGGAGCTGTTTTTT	CASSLFTSGITGELFF
.	TRBV19	.	TRBJ1-1	TGTGCCAGTTCCCAACAGGTGAACACTGAAGCTTTCTTT	CASSQQVNTEAFF
.	TRBV28	few	TRBJ2-7	TGTGCCAGTCGCCTAGGAGACGGAACCTACGAGCAGTACTTC	CASRLGDGTYEQYF
TRBD1	TRBV28	.	TRBJ1-5	TGTGCCAGCAGCCGACAGGGTTATCAGCCCCAGCATTTT	CASSRQGYQPQHF
.	TRBV12-3/TRBV12-4	.	TRBJ2-1	TGTGCCAGCAGCCACCTACATAGCAATGAGCAGTTCTTC	CASSHLHSNEQFF
.	TRBV7-9	.	TRBJ2-7	TGTGCCAGCAGCTTAGGGTGGGTCGAGCAGTACTTC	CASSLGWVEQYF
.	TRBV2	.	TRBJ1-6	TGTGCCAGCAGCCAGGTCGGCAATTCACCCCTCCACTTT	CASSQVGNSPLHF
TRBD2	TRBV24-1	large	TRBJ2-7	TGTGCCACCTCAGTACGGGAGGGGTACGAGCAGTACTTC	CATSVREGYEQYF
.	TRBV7-2	few	TRBJ2-1	TGTGCCAGCAGGCCCTTCTGGGGGCCCTTGGACAATGAGCAGTTCTTC	CASRPFWGPLDNEQFF
TRBD1	TRBV9	.	TRBJ1-5	TGTGCCAGCAGCGTAGGGACAGGGATGCAGCCCCAGCATTTT	CASSVGTGMQPQHF
TRBD2	TRBV28	.	TRBJ2-7	TGTGCCAGCAGTTTTTTAAGTGGGGGGGCCTACGAGCAGTACTTC	CASSFLSGGAYEQYF
.	TRBV5-1	.	TRBJ2-5	TGCGCCAGCAGCTTGGGGCAGGGGTTATCCTTGGAGACCCAGTACTTC	CASSLGQGLSLETQYF
TRBD1	TRBV28	.	TRBJ1-2	TGTGCCAGCAGTTTACCGACAGGGGTCTATGGCTACACCTTC	CASSLPTGVYGYTF
TRBD1	TRBV5-8	.	TRBJ2-1	TGTGCCAGCAGTTCTAGACAGGGAAGTTTGAGGAGCTCCTACAATGAGCAGTTCTTC	CASSSRQGSLRSSYNEQFF
TRBD2	TRBV3-1/TRBV3-2	.	TRBJ2-3	TGTGCCAGCAGCCAACAACTAGCGGGACAAGATACGCAGTATTTT	CASSQQLAGQDTQYF
TRBD1	TRBV7-2	.	TRBJ1-4	TGTGCCAGCAGCTTAGACAGGGGGCGGGAAAAACTGTTTTTT	CASSLDRGREKLFF
TRBD1	TRBV11-2	.	TRBJ1-2	TGTGCCAGCAGCCCCCGTTTCCTTCCAGGGGGCGGCTACACCTTC	CASSPRFLPGGGYTF
.	TRBV6-5	.	TRBJ1-1	TGTGCCAGCGAGTGGAGGGTGAACACTGAAGCTTTCTTT	CASEWRVNTEAFF
.	TRBV7-6	.	TRBJ1-1	TGTGCCAGCAGCTTAATTCGTGACGGTGAAGCTTTCTTT	CASSLIRDGEAFF
TRBD1	TRBV4-1	.	TRBJ2-7	TGCGCCAGCAGCCAAGCCGGGACAGGGTTCCACGAGCAGTACTTC	CASSQAGTGFHEQYF
.	TRBV5-8	.	TRBJ1-2	TGTGCCAGCAGCTTGGGCGGAACCTATGGCTACACCTTC	CASSLGGTYGYTF
.	TRBV7-9	.	TRBJ1-1	TGTGCCAGCAGCCTCACAACGGGGGTGAGGGCGTGGGGCACTGAAGCTTTCTTT	CASSLTTGVRAWGTEAFF
.	TRBV28	.	TRBJ2-7	TGTGCCAGCAGTGTTAATAGGTGGGTCACCTCCTACGAGCAGTACTTC	CASSVNRWVTSYEQYF
.	TRBV29-1	.	TRBJ1-5	TGCAGCGTAGGGGAGGGCAATCAGCCCCAGCATTTT	CSVGEGNQPQHF
.	TRBV9	once	TRBJ2-2	TGTGCCAGCAGCGTGGGGGGTACCGGGGAGCTGTTTTTT	CASSVGGTGELFF
TRBD2	TRBV13	once	TRBJ2-1	TGTGCCAGCGGGTTAGCGGGAAACAATGAGCAGTTCTTC	CASGLAGNNEQFF
.	TRBV6-2/TRBV6-3	few	TRBJ1-1	TGTGCCAGCAGTTACTCTACGGTAGAAGCTTTCTTT	CASSYSTVEAFF
TRBD1	TRBV4-2	.	TRBJ2-7	TGTGCCAGCAGCCAAGCGGGACAGGGCTCCTACGAGCAGTACTTC	CASSQAGQGSYEQYF
.	TRBV28	once	TRBJ1-3	TGTGCCAGCAGCCGGGCCAACTCTGGAAACACCATATATTTT	CASSRANSGNTIYF
.	TRBV5-1	.	TRBJ1-2	TGCGCCAGCAGCGTAGACGGTACTAACTATGGCTACACCTTC	CASSVDGTNYGYTF
TRBD1	TRBV10-3	.	TRBJ1-6	TGTGCCATCAGCATTTCTTTGGGACAGGGGGGTCGTGCGGATTCACCCCTCCACTTT	CAISISLGQGGRADSPLHF